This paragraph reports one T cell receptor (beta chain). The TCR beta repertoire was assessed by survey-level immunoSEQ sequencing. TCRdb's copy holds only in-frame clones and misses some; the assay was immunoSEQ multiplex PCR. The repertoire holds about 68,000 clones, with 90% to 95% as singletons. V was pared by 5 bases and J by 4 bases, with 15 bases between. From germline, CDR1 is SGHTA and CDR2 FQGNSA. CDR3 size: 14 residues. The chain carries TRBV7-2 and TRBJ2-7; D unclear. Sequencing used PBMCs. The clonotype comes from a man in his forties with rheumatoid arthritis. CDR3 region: CASSPWSQPYEQYF. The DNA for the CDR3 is TGTGCCAGCAGCCCCTGGTCCCAGCCATACGAGCAGTACTTC. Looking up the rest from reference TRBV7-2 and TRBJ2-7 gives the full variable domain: GAGVSQSPSNKVTEKGKDVELRCDPISGHTALYWYRQSLGQGLEFLIYFQGNSAPDKSGLPSDRFSAERTGGSVSTLTIQRTQQEDSAVYLCASSPWSQPYEQYFGPGTRLTVT.